This T cell receptor (beta chain) was captured by sequencing in a study of monozygotic twins with inflammatory bowel disease (dated by TCRdb to the late 2010s). Looking at the study overall: The complete study included some 28 monozygotic twin pairs: 19 IBD-discordant Danish pairs and nine German pairs, of which four were IBD-concordant and five were IBD-discordant. Within discordant pairs, disease-associated traits were sought mainly by comparing IBD patients with their genetically identical healthy co-twins. Each individual had, on average, about 151 000 unique TCRalpha sequences and 181 000 unique TCRbeta sequences available for analysis. Points the paper makes about the study in general: TCRbeta repertoire diversity, by inverse Simpson index, was decreased in IBD patients compared with their healthy co-twins. IBD patients shared fewer clonotypes with other individuals than healthy twins did, most markedly in patients showing signs of disease activity. The results gave no support for a single strong signal or clonotype linked to IBD. No difference in repertoire similarity was observed between concordant and discordant twins, possibly owing to limited statistical power. Background noise and inter-individual variability may have been introduced into the repertoires by the differing immunosuppressive treatments among patients. The analysis was unable to tell apart different T cell subtypes.

Note on this clonotype: Its antigen is still unknown.

Based on the germline V gene, the CDR1 and CDR2 sequences are SGHDT and YYEEEE. The CDR3, cysteine through phenylalanine, is 14 amino acids long. DNA is not recorded here. From each donor, a 2.5 ml peripheral blood sample was collected into PAXgene tubes and kept at -80 degrees C. Without any T cell sorting, total RNA was extracted from whole blood using the PAXgene blood miRNA kit on an automated QIAcube. Peripheral blood from monozygotic twin pairs who were concordant or discordant for inflammatory bowel disease underwent deep TCRalpha and TCRbeta repertoire profiling using unique molecular barcoding. Smoking habits were recorded for all twin pairs, and individuals were classified as current, former or never smokers. Library method: 5' RACE. For each TCR library, approximately 3,700 ng of total RNA was used. cDNA was synthesized with SMARTScribe reverse transcriptase in eight separate reactions per sample. Unique molecular identifiers containing a 6-nucleotide sample barcode were introduced through template switching during cDNA synthesis. Two nested PCRs of roughly 16 and 10 cycles amplified the TCRalpha and TCRbeta cDNA, and bead purification followed each PCR. Before amplification, the cDNA was treated with uracil DNA-glycosylase and purified using the QIAquick PCR purification kit. The second PCR was the step at which Illumina TruSeq-compatible adapters and sample-specific barcodes were added. TapeStation and Qubit were used to check library quality and concentration, and 5 to 6.5 ng of each library was pooled. Pooled libraries were sequenced on an Illumina HiSeq2500 single-index Rapid Run with 2 x 100 bp reads and custom sequencing primers. The authors' analysis ran thus. UMI-based consensus assembly with MiGEC version 1.2.6 was used to correct PCR and sequencing errors. MiXCR version 2.1.1 was used to carry out V(D)J alignment, clonotype assembly and CDR3 extraction. Gene usage, clonotype sharing and MAIT/NKT TCR abundance were normalised by analysing the top 1000, 10 000 and 20 000 clonotypes per sample. Diversity was computed as the inverse Simpson index with the vegan R package after downsampling to 27 000 UMIs. Paired Mann-Whitney U tests were applied to discordant twin pairs, and Benjamini-Hochberg correction was used for multiple testing. After reprocessing by TCRdb, each CDR3 protein sequence is one entry, and no DNA is given. The V and J calls reflect TCRdb's pipeline rather than the authors' work. Per the sample table, the count is more than 300,000 distinct CDR3 sequences. The ten largest clones capture 5.6% of the sample.

The source material was blood. This clonotype was obtained from a human donor with ulcerative colitis or Crohn's disease, or a healthy co-twin of an affected twin (not recorded which). This chain joins TRBV5-6 to TRBJ2-7; TCRdb's assignment of TRBD1 cannot be checked, as there is no DNA. CDR3 loop: CASSTRDGGHEQYF. The entire variable domain, with the stretches around the CDR3 drawn from the reference TRBV5-6 and TRBJ2-7 proteins, is DAGVTQSPTHLIKTRGQQVTLRCSPKSGHDTVSWYQQALGQGPQFIFQYYEEEERQRGNFPDRFSGHQFPNYSSELNVNALLLGDSALYLCASSTRDGGHEQYFGPGTRLTVT.